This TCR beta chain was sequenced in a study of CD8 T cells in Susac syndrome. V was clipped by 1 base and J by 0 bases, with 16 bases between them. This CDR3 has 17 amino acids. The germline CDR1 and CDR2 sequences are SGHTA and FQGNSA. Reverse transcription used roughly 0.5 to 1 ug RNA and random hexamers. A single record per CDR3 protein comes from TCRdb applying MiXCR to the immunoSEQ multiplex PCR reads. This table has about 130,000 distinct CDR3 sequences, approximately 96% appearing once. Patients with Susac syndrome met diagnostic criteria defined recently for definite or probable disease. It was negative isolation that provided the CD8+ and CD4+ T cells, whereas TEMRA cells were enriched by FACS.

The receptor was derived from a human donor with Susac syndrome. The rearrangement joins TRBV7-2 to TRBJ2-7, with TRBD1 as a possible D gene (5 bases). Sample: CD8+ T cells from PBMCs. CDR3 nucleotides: TGTGCCAGCAGCTTAGTTCCCTGGACATCAATCTCCTACGAGCAGTACTTC. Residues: CASSLVPWTSISYEQYF.